Listed below are T cell receptor beta chains from one sample, sequenced in a study of T cell repertoires in cytomegalovirus infection. Using its own MiXCR run on the reads, TCRdb lists one record per CDR3 protein. Among fewer than 550,000 distinct CDR3 sequences, approximately 15% were seen once, and the ten largest hold more than 20%. Sequenced material: CD8+ T cells from PBMCs. These TCRs come from a human donor in good health (CMV status not recorded). Some clones in this sample may be carry-over from other donors' samples. CDR3s include the opening cysteine and the closing phenylalanine or tryptophan.

v_call,cdr3_length,j_call,cdr3_aa
TRBV7-9,13,TRBJ2-7,CASSFSVFYDKYF
TRBV6-5,14,TRBJ2-7,CASSYGIGAGEQYF
TRBV4-1,14,TRBJ1-2,CASSQDHGPAGYTF
TRBV20-1,15,TRBJ2-6,CSARDTNSGANVLTF
TRBV6-1,15,TRBJ2-1,CACSEISTSHNEQFF
TRBV7-3,16,TRBJ2-2,CASSLSLAGAPGELFF
TRBV6-6,14,TRBJ1-4,CASSSDLAEEKLFF
TRBV11-2,21,TRBJ2-5,CASSPFGRTQSGREKMETQYF
TRBV29-1,15,TRBJ2-3,CSVEDRLVSTDTQYF
TRBV12-3/TRBV12-4,13,TRBJ2-5,CASSFALRDILDF
TRBV10-3,12,TRBJ1-2,CATRQGKEGYTF
TRBV9,13,TRBJ2-3,CASKAGHTDTQYF
TRBV2,14,TRBJ1-5,CASTPGSSNQPQHF
TRBV6-1,14,TRBJ1-4,CASRRQGRDEKLFF
TRBV5-6,14,TRBJ1-1,CASSQGGSGTEAFF
TRBV28,14,TRBJ1-6,CASIQTGGGSPLHF
TRBV9,15,TRBJ2-1,CASSVVGAPRDEQFF
TRBV29-1,13,TRBJ1-1,CSPRTVDPDEAFF
TRBV11-2,15,TRBJ2-1,CASSPRRGALNEQFF
TRBV9,17,TRBJ2-1,CASSVESFGESYNEQFF
TRBV7-9,15,TRBJ1-6,CASSLDEGRNSPLHF
TRBV7-9,16,TRBJ1-5,CASSTDKLNSNQPQHF